This record covers a single T cell receptor (beta chain). CD8+ and CD4+ T cells taken from blood had their TCR beta sequenced. TEMRA cells were FACS-enriched, while CD8+ and CD4+ T cells were negatively isolated. This record comes from a study of CD8 T cells in Susac syndrome. The length of the CDR3 is 16 residues. Germline V gives CDR1 MNHNY, CDR2 SVGAGI (reference sequence). Trimming removed 0 bases at V and 7 bases at J, with 18 bases between. An input of about 0.5 to 1 ug of RNA was subjected to reverse transcription using random hexamers. TCR beta CDR3 was amplified by immunoSEQ multiplex PCR. This amplification extended across 54 Vbeta and 13 Jbeta segments. MiXCR, applied by TCRdb to the immunoSEQ multiplex PCR reads, yields one record per CDR3 protein. The sample lists approximately 130,000 distinct CDR3 sequences; around 95% were seen once.

The sequence was obtained from a human donor in good health. The J gene is TRBJ1-2, the V gene TRBV6-6, with D perhaps TRBD1 (5 bases). Sequenced material: CD4+ T cells from PBMCs. The CDR3 loop is CASSYSGAERGLGYTF. DNA of the CDR3: TGTGCCAGCAGTTACTCAGGGGCGGAAAGAGGTCTTGGCTACACCTTC.